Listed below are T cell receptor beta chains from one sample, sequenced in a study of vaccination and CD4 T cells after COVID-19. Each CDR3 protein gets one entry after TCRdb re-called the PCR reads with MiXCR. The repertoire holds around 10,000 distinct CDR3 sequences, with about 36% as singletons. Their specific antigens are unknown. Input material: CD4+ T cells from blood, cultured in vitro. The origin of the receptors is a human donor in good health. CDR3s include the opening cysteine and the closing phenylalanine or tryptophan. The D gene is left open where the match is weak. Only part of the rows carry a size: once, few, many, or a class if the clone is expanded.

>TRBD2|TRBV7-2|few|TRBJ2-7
CASSRTSPTYEQYF
TGTGCCAGCAGCAGGACTAGCCCGACCTACGAGCAGTACTTC
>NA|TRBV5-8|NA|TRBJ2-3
CASSPRDTQYF
TGTGCCAGCAGCCCCCGGGATACGCAGTATTTT
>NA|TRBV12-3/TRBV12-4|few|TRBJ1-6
CASRKSGHLNSPLHF
TGTGCCAGCAGGAAATCGGGACATCTAAATTCACCCCTCCACTTT
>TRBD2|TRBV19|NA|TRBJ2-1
CASSRTGGDEQFF
TGTGCCAGTAGTCGGACTGGGGGGGATGAGCAGTTCTTC
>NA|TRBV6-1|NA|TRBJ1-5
CASSLHGSNQPQHF
TGTGCCAGCAGTCTACATGGTAGCAATCAGCCCCAGCATTTT
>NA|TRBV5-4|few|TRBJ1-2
CASRRGGREDGYTF
TGTGCCAGCCGCCGTGGGGGCAGGGAAGATGGCTACACCTTC
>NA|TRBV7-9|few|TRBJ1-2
CASSFATDQGYTF
TGTGCCAGCAGCTTTGCGACAGACCAAGGCTACACCTTC
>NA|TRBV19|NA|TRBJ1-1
CASGRDKYTEAFF
TGTGCCAGTGGCCGGGACAAGTACACTGAAGCTTTCTTT
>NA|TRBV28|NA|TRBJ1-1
CASRGAAPTTEAFF
TGTGCCAGCAGGGGGGCAGCTCCAACCACTGAAGCTTTCTTT
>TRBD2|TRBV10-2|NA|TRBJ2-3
CASSIGLAALHF
TGCGCCAGCAGCATCGGACTAGCGGCCCTGCATTTT
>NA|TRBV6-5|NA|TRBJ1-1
CVSSYSGQDTEAFF
TGTGTCAGCAGTTACTCAGGGCAGGACACTGAAGCTTTCTTT
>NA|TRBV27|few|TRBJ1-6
CASSVQFRGYSPLHF
TGTGCCAGCAGTGTACAGTTCCGCGGGTATTCACCCCTCCACTTT
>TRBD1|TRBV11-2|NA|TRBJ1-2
CASSLGWTGESGYTF
TGTGCCAGCAGCTTGGGCTGGACAGGGGAAAGTGGCTACACCTTC
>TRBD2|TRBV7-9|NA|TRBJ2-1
CASSSRLGGANEQFF
TGTGCCAGCAGCTCACGTCTCGGGGGGGCCAATGAGCAGTTCTTC
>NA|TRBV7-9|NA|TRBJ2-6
CASSLASRGISGGANVLTF
TGTGCCAGCAGCTTAGCGAGTAGGGGAATTTCGGGGGGGGCCAACGTCCTGACTTTC
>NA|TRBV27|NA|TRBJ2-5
CASRSFSPETQYF
TGTGCCAGCAGATCGTTCTCCCCCGAGACCCAGTACTTC
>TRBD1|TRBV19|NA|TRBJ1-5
CASSLRTGASILNQPQHF
TGTGCCAGTAGTTTGCGGACAGGCGCCTCGATTCTAAATCAGCCCCAGCATTTT
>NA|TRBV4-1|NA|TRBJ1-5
CASSQAQLSNQPQHF
TGCGCCAGCAGCCAAGCCCAACTTAGCAATCAGCCCCAGCATTTT
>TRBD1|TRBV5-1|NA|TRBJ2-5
CASSSTTGGGMGETQYF
TGCGCCAGCAGCTCGACGACAGGGGGCGGTATGGGTGAGACCCAGTACTTC
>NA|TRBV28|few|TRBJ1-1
CASSSRRAFF
TGTGCCAGCAGTTCCAGACGGGCTTTCTTT
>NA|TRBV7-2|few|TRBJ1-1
CASSLVTLNTEAFF
TGTGCCAGCAGCTTAGTCACCCTGAACACTGAAGCTTTCTTT
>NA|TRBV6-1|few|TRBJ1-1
CASRDRHKTNTEAFF
TGTGCCAGCAGGGATAGACATAAAACGAACACTGAAGCTTTCTTT
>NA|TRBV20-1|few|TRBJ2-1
CSAPGTGTNEQFF
TGCAGTGCGCCCGGGACCGGGACCAATGAGCAGTTCTTC
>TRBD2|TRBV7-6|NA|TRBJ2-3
CASSLGTSGRGTDTQYF
TGTGCCAGCAGCTTAGGGACTAGCGGGAGAGGTACAGATACGCAGTATTTT
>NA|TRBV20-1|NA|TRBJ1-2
CSANKQGAIYGYTF
TGCAGTGCAAATAAACAGGGCGCAATCTATGGCTACACCTTC
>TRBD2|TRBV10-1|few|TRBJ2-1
CATSDRGLAVSYNEQFF
TGCGCCACCTCAGACCGTGGACTAGCGGTCTCCTACAATGAGCAGTTCTTC
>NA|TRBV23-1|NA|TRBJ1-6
CASSQSPGGYNSPLHF
TGCGCCAGCAGTCAATCACCCGGGGGGTATAATTCACCCCTCCACTTT
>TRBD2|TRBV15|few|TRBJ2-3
CATSRDGTSGRGTDTQYF
TGTGCCACCAGCAGAGACGGGACTAGCGGGAGAGGGACAGATACGCAGTATTTT
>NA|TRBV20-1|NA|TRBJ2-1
CSPGTRLSYNEQFF
TGCAGCCCAGGGACTCGACTTTCCTACAATGAGCAGTTCTTC
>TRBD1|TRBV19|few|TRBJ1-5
CASSRTGLLTSNQPQHF
TGTGCCAGTAGTCGGACAGGTTTGCTTACTAGCAATCAGCCCCAGCATTTT
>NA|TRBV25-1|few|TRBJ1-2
CASMGNYGYTF
TGTGCCAGCATGGGCAACTATGGCTACACCTTC
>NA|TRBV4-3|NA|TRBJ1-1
CASSQGAQRNTEAFF
TGCGCCAGCAGCCAAGGGGCGCAAAGAAACACTGAAGCTTTCTTT
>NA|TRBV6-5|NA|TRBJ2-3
CASSYDASRDTQYF
TGTGCCAGCAGTTACGATGCTAGCAGAGATACGCAGTATTTT
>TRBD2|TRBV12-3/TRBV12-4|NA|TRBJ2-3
CASRRLAGDISTQYF
TGTGCCAGCAGGCGACTAGCGGGGGACATCAGTACGCAGTATTTT
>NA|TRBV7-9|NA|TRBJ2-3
CASSSWTSSTDTQYF
TGTGCCAGCAGCTCGTGGACTTCTAGCACAGATACGCAGTATTTT
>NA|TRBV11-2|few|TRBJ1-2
CASSLDYSSLYGYTF
TGTGCCAGCAGCTTAGATTACAGTAGCCTCTATGGCTACACCTTC
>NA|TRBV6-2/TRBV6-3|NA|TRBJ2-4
CASSLPRGLAIQYF
TGTGCCAGCAGTCTGCCCCGGGGTTTGGCCATTCAGTACTTC